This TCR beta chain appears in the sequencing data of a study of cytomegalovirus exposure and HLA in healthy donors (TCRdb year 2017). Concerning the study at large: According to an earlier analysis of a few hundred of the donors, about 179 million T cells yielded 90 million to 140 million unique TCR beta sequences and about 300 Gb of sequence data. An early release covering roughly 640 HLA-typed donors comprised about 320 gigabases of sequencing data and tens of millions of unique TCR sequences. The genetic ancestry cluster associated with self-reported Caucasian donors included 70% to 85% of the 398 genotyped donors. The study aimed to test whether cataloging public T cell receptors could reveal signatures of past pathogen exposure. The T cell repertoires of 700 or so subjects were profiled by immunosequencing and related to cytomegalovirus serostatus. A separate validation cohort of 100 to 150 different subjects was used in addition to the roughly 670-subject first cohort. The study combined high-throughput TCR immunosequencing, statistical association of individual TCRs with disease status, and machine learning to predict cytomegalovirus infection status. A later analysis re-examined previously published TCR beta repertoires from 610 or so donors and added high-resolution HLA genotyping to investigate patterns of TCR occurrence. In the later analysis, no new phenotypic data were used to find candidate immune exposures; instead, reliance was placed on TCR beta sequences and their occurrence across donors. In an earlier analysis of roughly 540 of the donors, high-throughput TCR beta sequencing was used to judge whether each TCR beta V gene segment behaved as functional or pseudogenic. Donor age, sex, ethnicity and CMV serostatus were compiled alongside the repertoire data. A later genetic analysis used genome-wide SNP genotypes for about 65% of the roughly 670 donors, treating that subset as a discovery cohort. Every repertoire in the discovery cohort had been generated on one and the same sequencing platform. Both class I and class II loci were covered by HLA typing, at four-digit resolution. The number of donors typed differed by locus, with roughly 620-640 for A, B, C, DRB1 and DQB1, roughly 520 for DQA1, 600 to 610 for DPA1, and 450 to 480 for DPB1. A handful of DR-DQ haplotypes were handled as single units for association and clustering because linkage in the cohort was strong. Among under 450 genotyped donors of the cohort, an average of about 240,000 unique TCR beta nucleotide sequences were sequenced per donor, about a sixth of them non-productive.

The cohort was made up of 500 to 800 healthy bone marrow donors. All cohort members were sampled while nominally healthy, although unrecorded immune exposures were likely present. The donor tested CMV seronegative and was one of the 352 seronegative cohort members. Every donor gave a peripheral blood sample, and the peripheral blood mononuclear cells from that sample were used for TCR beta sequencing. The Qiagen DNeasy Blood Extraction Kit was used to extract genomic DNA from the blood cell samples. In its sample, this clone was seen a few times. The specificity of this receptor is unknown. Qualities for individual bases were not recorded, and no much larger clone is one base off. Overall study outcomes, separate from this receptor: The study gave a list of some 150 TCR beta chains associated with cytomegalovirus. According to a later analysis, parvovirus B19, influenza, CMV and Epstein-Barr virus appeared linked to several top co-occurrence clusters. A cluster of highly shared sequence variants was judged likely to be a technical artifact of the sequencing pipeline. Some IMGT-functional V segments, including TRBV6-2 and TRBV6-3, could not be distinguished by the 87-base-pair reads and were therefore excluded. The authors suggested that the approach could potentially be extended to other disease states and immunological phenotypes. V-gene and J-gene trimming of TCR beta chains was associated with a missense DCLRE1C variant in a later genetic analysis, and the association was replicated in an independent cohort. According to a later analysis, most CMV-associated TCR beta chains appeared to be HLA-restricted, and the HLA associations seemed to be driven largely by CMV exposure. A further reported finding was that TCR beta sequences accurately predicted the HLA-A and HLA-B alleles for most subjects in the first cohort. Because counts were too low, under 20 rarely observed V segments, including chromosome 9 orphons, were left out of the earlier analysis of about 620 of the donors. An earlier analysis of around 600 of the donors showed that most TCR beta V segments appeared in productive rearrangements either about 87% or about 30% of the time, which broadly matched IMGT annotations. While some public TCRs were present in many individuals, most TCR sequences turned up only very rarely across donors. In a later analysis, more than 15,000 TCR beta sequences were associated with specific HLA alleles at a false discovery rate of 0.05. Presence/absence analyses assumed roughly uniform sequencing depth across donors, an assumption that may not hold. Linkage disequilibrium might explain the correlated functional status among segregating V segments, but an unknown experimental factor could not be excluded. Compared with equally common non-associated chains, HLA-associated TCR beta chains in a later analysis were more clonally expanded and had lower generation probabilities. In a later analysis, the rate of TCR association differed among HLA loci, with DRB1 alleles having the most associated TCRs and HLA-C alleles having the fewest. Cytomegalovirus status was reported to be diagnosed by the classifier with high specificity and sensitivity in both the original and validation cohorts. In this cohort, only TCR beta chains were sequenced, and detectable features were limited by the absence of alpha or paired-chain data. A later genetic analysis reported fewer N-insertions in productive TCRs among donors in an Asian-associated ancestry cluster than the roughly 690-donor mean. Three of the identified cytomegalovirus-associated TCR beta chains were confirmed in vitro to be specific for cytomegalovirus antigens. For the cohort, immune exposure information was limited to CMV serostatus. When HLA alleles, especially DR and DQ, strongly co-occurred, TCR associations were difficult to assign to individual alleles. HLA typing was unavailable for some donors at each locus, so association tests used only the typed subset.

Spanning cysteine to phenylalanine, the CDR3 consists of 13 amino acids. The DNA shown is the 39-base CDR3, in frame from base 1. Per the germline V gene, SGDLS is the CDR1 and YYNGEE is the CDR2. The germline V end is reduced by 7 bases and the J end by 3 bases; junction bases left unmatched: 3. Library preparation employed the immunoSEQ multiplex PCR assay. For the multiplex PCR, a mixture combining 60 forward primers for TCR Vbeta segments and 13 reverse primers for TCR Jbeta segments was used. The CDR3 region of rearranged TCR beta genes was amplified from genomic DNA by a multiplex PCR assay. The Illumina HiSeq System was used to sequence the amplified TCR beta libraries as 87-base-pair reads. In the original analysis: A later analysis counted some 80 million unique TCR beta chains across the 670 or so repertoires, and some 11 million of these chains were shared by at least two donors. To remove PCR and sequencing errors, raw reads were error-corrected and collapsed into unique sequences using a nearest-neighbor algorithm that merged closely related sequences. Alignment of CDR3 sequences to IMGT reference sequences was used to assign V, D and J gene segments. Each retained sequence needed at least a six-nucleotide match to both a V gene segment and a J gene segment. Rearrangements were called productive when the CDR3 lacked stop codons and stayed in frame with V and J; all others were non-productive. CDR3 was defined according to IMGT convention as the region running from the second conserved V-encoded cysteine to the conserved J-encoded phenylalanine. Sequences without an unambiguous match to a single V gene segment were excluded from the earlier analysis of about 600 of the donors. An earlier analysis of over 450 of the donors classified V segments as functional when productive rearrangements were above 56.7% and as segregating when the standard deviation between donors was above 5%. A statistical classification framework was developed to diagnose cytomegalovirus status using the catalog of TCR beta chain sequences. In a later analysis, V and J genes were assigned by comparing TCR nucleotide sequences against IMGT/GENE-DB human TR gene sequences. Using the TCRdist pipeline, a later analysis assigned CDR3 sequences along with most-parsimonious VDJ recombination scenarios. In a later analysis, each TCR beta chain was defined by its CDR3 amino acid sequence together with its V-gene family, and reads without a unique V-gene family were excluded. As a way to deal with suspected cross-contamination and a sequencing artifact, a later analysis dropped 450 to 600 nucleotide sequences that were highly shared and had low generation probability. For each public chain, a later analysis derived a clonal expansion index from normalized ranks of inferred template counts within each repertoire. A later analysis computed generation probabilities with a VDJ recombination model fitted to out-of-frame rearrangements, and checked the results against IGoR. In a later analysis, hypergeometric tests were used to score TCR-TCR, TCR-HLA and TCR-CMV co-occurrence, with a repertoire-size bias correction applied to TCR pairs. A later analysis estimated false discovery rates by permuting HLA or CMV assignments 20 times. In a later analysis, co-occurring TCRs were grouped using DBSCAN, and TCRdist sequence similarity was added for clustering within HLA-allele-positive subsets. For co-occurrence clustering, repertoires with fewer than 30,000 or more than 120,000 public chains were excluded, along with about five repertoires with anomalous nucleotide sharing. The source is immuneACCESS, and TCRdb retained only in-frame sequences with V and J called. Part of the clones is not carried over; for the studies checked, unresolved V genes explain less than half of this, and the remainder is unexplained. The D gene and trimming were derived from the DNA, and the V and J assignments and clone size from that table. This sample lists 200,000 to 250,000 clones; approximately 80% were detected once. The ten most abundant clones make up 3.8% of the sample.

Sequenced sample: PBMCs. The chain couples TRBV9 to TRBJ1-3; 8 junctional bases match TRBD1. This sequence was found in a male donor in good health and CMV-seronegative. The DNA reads TGTGCCAGCCCAGGGGGCGGTGGAAACACCATATATTTT. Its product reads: CASPGGGGNTIYF.